The next 29 T cell receptor beta chains were all read from a single sample in a study of cytomegalovirus exposure and HLA in healthy donors. PCR used 60 Vbeta primers and 13 Jbeta primers. Here immunoSEQ multiplex PCR was the method, and the copy in TCRdb shows in-frame clones only, minus some. In total, the table holds around 100,000 clones. The sequenced sample was PBMCs. The receptors derive from a man aged 40-55 years in good health and CMV-seropositive.

The rearrangement links TRBV19 to TRBJ2-1, with D possibly TRBD2 on 6 matching bases. Trimming shortened V by 3 bases and J by 12 bases, and 15 bases separated the two germline ends. This CDR3 region has 13 residues. Looked up from germline, CDR1 is LNHDA and CDR2 is SQIVND (reference sequence). CDR3 sequence: CASSMAATGGQFF. CDR3 coding DNA: TGTGCCAGTAGTATGGCCGCGACCGGGGGGCAGTTCTTC.

The chain has TRBV6-5 and TRBJ1-5, with D possibly matching TRBD1 (5 bases). The length of the CDR3 is 14 residues. Germline V gene sequence: CDR1 MNHEY, CDR2 SVGAGI. Trimming took off 7 bases at V and 11 bases at J, with 21 bases between the two ends. The CDR3 protein is CASKIVEGSGTQHF. CDR3 bases: TGTGCCAGCAAAATAGTGGAGGGGTCGGGAACCCAGCATTTT.

The chain has TRBV28 and TRBJ2-1; the match to TRBD2 covers 7 bases. V trimming: 7 bases; J trimming: 2 bases; junction bases outside the gene matches: 8. The germline gives CDR1 MDHEN, CDR2 SYDVKM. This CDR3 region has 15 residues. CDR3 residues: CASILPGLPYNEQFF. Written as DNA, the CDR3 is TGTGCCAGCATTCTTCCGGGACTACCCTACAATGAGCAGTTCTTC.

J is TRBJ2-1 and V is TRBV5-1; 14 nucleotides line up with TRBD2. Germline V gives CDR1 SGHRS, CDR2 YFSETQ. Unmatched junction bases numbered 2, after V lost 0 bases and J lost 6 bases. There are 16 residues in the CDR3. The CDR3 loop is CASSLVGTSGSNEQFF. Written as DNA, the CDR3 is TGCGCCAGCAGCTTGGTCGGGACTAGCGGGAGCAATGAGCAGTTCTTC. The full variable domain, in which reference TRBV5-1 and TRBJ2-1 provide the parts outside the CDR3, is KAGVTQTPRYLIKTRGQQVTLSCSPISGHRSVSWYQQTPGQGLQFLFEYFSETQRNKGNFPGRFSGRQFSNSRSEMNVSTLELGDSALYLCASSLVGTSGSNEQFFGPGTRLTVL.

This sequence joins TRBV2 and TRBJ2-7; perhaps TRBD1 as D (6 bases). Trimming removed 8 bases at V and 6 bases at J, with 20 bases between. The CDR3 runs to 14 residues. CDR1 SNHLY and CDR2 FYNNEI come from the germline V gene. The CDR3 loop reads CASEVEGVVSEQYF. The CDR3 DNA is TGTGCCAGCGAGGTAGAGGGGGTAGTCTCCGAGCAGTACTTC.

The chain couples TRBV18 to TRBJ2-1; perhaps TRBD2 as D (5 bases). Trimming left V 1 base short and J 0 bases short, with 10 bases between. The CDR3 is 16 residues long. From germline, CDR1 is KGHSH and CDR2 LQKENI. The CDR3 sequence: CASSPLAGPSYNEQFF. CDR3 coding DNA: TGTGCCAGCTCACCACTGGCGGGCCCCTCCTACAATGAGCAGTTCTTC.

J is TRBJ2-2 and V is TRBV27; 9 positions agree with TRBD1. Germline V gives CDR1 MNHEY, CDR2 SMNVEV (reference sequence). The CDR3 has 19 residues. V dropped 5 bases and J dropped 1; count of bases not matched to a gene: 14. This CDR3 reads CASSPGPGTGIENTGELFF. The DNA for the CDR3 is TGTGCCAGCAGTCCCGGTCCCGGGACAGGGATCGAGAACACCGGGGAGCTGTTTTTT.

The chain employs TRBV19 and TRBJ2-1; maybe TRBD2 (5 bases). Germline assignment: CDR1 LNHDA and CDR2 SQIVND (reference sequence). V dropped 9 bases and J dropped 4 bases, with 13 bases sitting between them. The length of the CDR3 is 13 residues. The CDR3 bases are TGTGCCAGCGGAAACGGGATTTACAATGAGCAGTTCTTC. Translation gives CASGNGIYNEQFF.

The chain has TRBV28 and TRBJ2-3; 8 positions agree with TRBD2. Germline V CDR1 and CDR2: MDHEN, SYDVKM. The length of the CDR3 is 15 residues. V shed 8 bases and J 5 bases; nucleotides not matched to a gene: 12. CDR3 sequence (DNA): TGTGCCAGCCTCGAAGGTAGCGGGATAATAGATACGCAGTATTTT. It specifies CASLEGSGIIDTQYF.

This chain joins TRBV28 and TRBJ1-5; D is unclear. CDR1 and CDR2 (germline): MDHEN, SYDVKM. This CDR3 region has 12 residues. Trimming removed 10 bases at V and 7 bases at J, with 14 bases between. CDR3: CATMGEFQPQHF. CDR3 sequence (DNA): TGTGCCACGATGGGCGAGTTCCAGCCCCAGCATTTT.

This chain links TRBV5-1 with TRBJ2-7, with 12 nucleotides matching TRBD2. This CDR3 has 14 amino acids. Trimming at V came to 9 bases and at J to 3 bases, leaving 7 bases not matched to a gene. Per the germline V gene, CDR1 is SGHRS and CDR2 is YFSETQ. The CDR3 DNA sequence: TGCGCCACCTCCCGGACTAGCGGGAACTACGAGCAGTACTTC. Residues: CATSRTSGNYEQYF.

The chain couples TRBV6-6 to TRBJ1-2; a possible D gene is TRBD1 (6 bases). The CDR3 is 14 amino acids. Trimming shortened V by 5 bases and J by 4 bases, and 14 bases separated the two germline ends. Germline lookup yields CDR1 MNHNY and CDR2 SVGAGI (reference sequence). CDR3 region: CASSGGLLGYGYTF. CDR3 DNA: TGTGCCAGCAGTGGGGGCCTGCTGGGCTATGGCTACACCTTC.

V and J are TRBV4-2 and TRBJ2-5, with 7 bases identical to TRBD1. Germline CDR1 LGHNA, CDR2 YNFKEQ. V was clipped by 1 base and J by 5 bases; unmatched bases: 7. CDR3 length: 15 residues. CDR3 sequence (DNA): TGTGCCAGCAGCCAAGTTACAGGGGTAGGGGAGACCCAGTACTTC. It specifies CASSQVTGVGETQYF.

V gene TRBV4-1 combines with J gene TRBJ2-7, with 11 bases matching TRBD2. The CDR3 contains 16 residues. The germline V gene encodes CDR1 MGHRA and CDR2 YSYEKL. Unmatched junction bases numbered 5, after V lost 0 bases and J lost 4 bases. The CDR3 region is CASSQEGTSGLYEQYF. The CDR3, as DNA: TGCGCCAGCAGCCAAGAGGGGACTAGCGGCCTGTACGAGCAGTACTTC.

The chain uses TRBV7-3 and TRBJ2-3; D may be TRBD1 (6 bases). The CDR3 is 14 residues long. Trimming removed 5 bases from V and 2 bases from J, with 11 bases in between. CDR1 and CDR2 from the germline V gene are SGHTA and FQGTGA. The CDR3 loop is CASSRDTYTDTQYF. DNA of the CDR3: TGTGCCAGCAGCCGGGACACCTACACAGATACGCAGTATTTT. Complete variable domain (other parts from reference TRBV7-3 and TRBJ2-3): GAGVSQTPSNKVTEKGKYVELRCDPISGHTALYWYRQSLGQGPEFLIYFQGTGAADDSGLPNDRFFAVRPEGSVSTLKIQRTERGDSAVYLCASSRDTYTDTQYFGPGTRLTVL.

Remarks on this clone: The same CDR3 is also encoded by other DNA sequences in this sample. This chain uses TRBV5-1 with TRBJ2-7; 7 bases align to TRBD2. Germline V CDR1 and CDR2: SGHRS, YFSETQ. J lost 0 bases, V lost 0 bases, and 6 bases had no gene match. This CDR3 is 16 amino acids long. CDR3 in amino acids: CASSLESSGTSYEQYF. The DNA for the CDR3 is TGCGCCAGCAGCTTGGAGTCCAGCGGGACCTCCTACGAGCAGTACTTC.

This chain links TRBV28 with TRBJ2-7, with TRBD2 identical over 10 bases. Trimming cost V 8 bases and J 7 bases; bases outside gene matches: 11. From germline, CDR1 is MDHEN and CDR2 SYDVKM. The CDR3 runs 14 residues. This CDR3 is CASGQSGRAQEQYF. CDR3 sequence (DNA): TGTGCCAGCGGTCAAAGCGGGAGGGCCCAAGAGCAGTACTTC.

The chain recombines TRBV12-5 with TRBJ2-5; 13 nucleotides agree with TRBD2. The CDR3 contains 14 residues. V lost 8 bases to trimming and J lost 4 bases; unmatched junction nucleotides: 4. The V gene's germline CDR1 is LGHNT and CDR2 FRNRAP. CDR3 DNA sequence: TGTGCTAGTAGTACTAGCGGGAGGGGAGAGACCCAGTACTTC. It is translated as CASSTSGRGETQYF.

The rearrangement joins TRBV7-2 to TRBJ2-1; TRBD2 agrees at 7 bases. Germline V gene sequence: CDR1 SGHTA, CDR2 FQGNSA. Trimming at V came to 1 base and at J to 5 bases, leaving 8 bases not matched to a gene. CDR3 length equals 16 residues. The CDR3 loop is CASSLVSSGNHNEQFF. In nucleotides, the CDR3 is TGTGCCAGCAGCTTAGTTTCCAGCGGGAACCACAATGAGCAGTTCTTC.

The chain carries TRBV19 and TRBJ1-1, with D perhaps matching TRBD1 (5 bases). Germline assignment: CDR1 LNHDA and CDR2 SQIVND (reference sequence). The V gene lost 11 bases and the J gene lost 6 bases, with 25 bases spanning the gap. The CDR3 loop spans 15 amino acids. The CDR3 protein is CASRMQGTSSAEAFF. CDR3 coding DNA: TGTGCCTCACGGATGCAGGGTACCTCCAGCGCTGAAGCTTTCTTT.

The chain recombines TRBV5-1 with TRBJ2-2; D possibly corresponds to TRBD1 (6 bases). V was clipped by 0 bases and J by 6 bases, with 9 bases between them. Germline V gene lookup returns CDR1 SGHRS and CDR2 YFSETQ. This CDR3 spans 14 amino acids. CDR3 DNA sequence: TGCGCCAGCAGCTTGGATGGGGGCCCCGGGGAGCTGTTTTTT. Amino acid sequence: CASSLDGGPGELFF.

The chain uses TRBV7-9 and TRBJ1-3; a possible D gene is TRBD1 (5 bases). The V end was cut by 5 bases, the J end by 1 base, with 12 bases between. The length of the CDR3 is 15 residues. CDR1 and CDR2 from the germline V gene are SEHNR and FQNEAQ (reference sequence). CDR3 amino acids: CASSVQASSGNTIYF. As DNA, the CDR3 is TGTGCCAGCAGCGTACAGGCTTCTTCTGGAAACACCATATATTTT.

The chain has TRBV28 and TRBJ1-1, with 8 nucleotides matching TRBD1. With V trimmed by 8 bases and J by 7 bases, 9 bases remained unmatched. CDR1 and CDR2 (germline): MDHEN, SYDVKM. The CDR3 totals 13 residues. The CDR3 is CASRTGNRIEAFF. The CDR3 DNA reads TGTGCCAGCCGGACAGGGAATCGAATTGAAGCTTTCTTT.

V gene TRBV9 combines with J gene TRBJ2-7; TRBD2 is a possible D gene (5 bases). Germline-derived CDR1 and CDR2 are SGDLS and YYNGEE. This CDR3 has 15 residues. V lost 3 bases and J 0 bases, leaving 13 bases between the germline ends. The CDR3: CASSAELGTSYEQYF. The CDR3 DNA reads as TGTGCCAGCAGCGCCGAACTAGGAACCTCCTACGAGCAGTACTTC.

The chain employs TRBV4-3 and TRBJ1-2; D gene ambiguous. Per germline, CDR1 LGHNA and CDR2 YSLEER. This CDR3 spans 17 amino acids. Trimming pared 4 bases from V and 6 bases from J, leaving 24 bases between. Written as DNA, the CDR3 is TGCGCCAGCAGCCCAGCCGAGGGTGTTTCCTCTTATGATGGCTACACCTTC. Residues: CASSPAEGVSSYDGYTF.

This chain links TRBV9 with TRBJ2-1; 9 nucleotides line up with TRBD2. V shed 2 bases, J shed 4 bases, and the junction held 1 base outside the gene matches. Germline V lookup: CDR1 SGDLS, CDR2 YYNGEE. CDR3 length equals 14 residues. CDR3 sequence: CASSVREGYNEQFF. As DNA, the CDR3 is TGTGCCAGCAGCGTGCGGGAGGGGTACAATGAGCAGTTCTTC.

The chain couples TRBV5-1 to TRBJ2-4; TRBD1 aligns across 10 bases. This CDR3 is built from 14 residues. Germline CDR1 reads SGHRS; CDR2 reads YFSETQ. V lost 6 bases, J lost 7 bases, and 7 bases stayed unmatched. In nucleotides, the CDR3 is TGCGCCAGCACCCTAGGGGACAGGGGTAACATTCAGTACTTC. It codes for CASTLGDRGNIQYF.

This chain links TRBV14 with TRBJ1-1; D possibly corresponds to TRBD1 (5 bases). The V end was cut by 4 bases, the J end by 1 base, with 13 bases between. This CDR3 region has 15 residues. From germline, CDR1 is SGHDN and CDR2 FVKESK. CDR3 protein: CASSLGAASNTEAFF. The CDR3 nucleotides read TGTGCCAGCAGCCTTGGGGCGGCGTCGAACACTGAAGCTTTCTTT.

The chain has TRBV2 and TRBJ2-7; 8 bases map to TRBD1. CDR1 is SNHLY, CDR2 FYNNEI, per germline. J lost 2 bases, V lost 6 bases, and 9 bases had no gene match. The length of the CDR3 is 15 residues. CDR3 nucleotide sequence: TGTGCCAGCAGCCTCGGGACAGGTGGTACCTACGAGCAGTACTTC. Amino acids: CASSLGTGGTYEQYF. Filled out from reference TRBV2 and TRBJ2-7, the complete variable domain reads EPEVTQTPSHQVTQMGQEVILRCVPISNHLYFYWYRQILGQKVEFLVSFYNNEISEKSEIFDDQFSVERPDGSNFTLKIRSTKLEDSAMYFCASSLGTGGTYEQYFGPGTRLTVT.